Sequencing of this TCR beta chain was carried out in a study of beta chain features in type 1 diabetes. Study in general: Patients did not differ from healthy donors in age, gender or cell yield. Study findings and constraints: Across all four CD4+ subsets, people with type 1 diabetes showed modestly shorter TCRB CDR3s.

Details on this clone: The antigen remains unidentified.

The whole isolated RNA underwent reverse transcription, so sequencing captured expressed TCRB transcripts. Data came from immunoSEQ multiplex PCR; TCRdb stores just in-frame clones and leaves some out. The sample yields some 350,000 clones, 8.5% to 10% seen once. The CDR3 loop spans 14 amino acids. The V and J ends lost 6 bases and 5 bases, in that order; junction bases with no gene match: 5. Germline CDR1 reads MNHNS; CDR2 reads SASEGT. J is TRBJ2-5 and V is TRBV6-1, with 11 bases fitting TRBD2. The TCR sequence derives from a man aged 25 to 40 with type 1 diabetes. The specimen sequenced was central memory CD4+ T cells from blood. The CDR3 bases are TGTGCCAGCAGACTAGCGGGAGCCGCGGAGACCCAGTACTTC. It encodes CASRLAGAAETQYF.